This T cell receptor beta chain was recovered during a study of shared clonotypes between healthy human individuals. CD8 cells classed as naive were CD45RO-negative and positively selected for CCR7, excluding terminally differentiated effector memory CD45RA+ cells. V gave up 5 bases and J gave up 0 bases, with 5 bases separating them. CDR1 and CDR2 from the germline V gene are MNHEY and SMNVEV (reference sequence). This CDR3 comprises 13 residues. The repertoire was sequenced with immunoSEQ multiplex PCR; TCRdb's copy has only in-frame clones and lacks some. The sample records roughly 2.1 million clones, under 95% being singletons. Findings and limits, study-wide: Relative to their counterparts shared across all four donors, non-shared clonotypes exhibited diminished generation probabilities. Among donors, sharing of clonotypes was expected to be affected by sequencing depth.

Concerning this clone itself: The antigen remains unidentified. The same CDR3 arises from other DNA sequences in this sample as well.

Sequencing input: naive CD8+ T cells from PBMCs. The chain joins TRBV27 to TRBJ2-1; the D is unclear. The TCR was taken from a man younger than 30 in good health. Some clones in this sample may be carry-over from other donors' samples. The CDR3 coding sequence is TGTGCCAGCAGTAGTATCTCCTACAATGAGCAGTTCTTC. Translation gives CASSSISYNEQFF.